This entry lists 29 T cell receptor beta chains sequenced from one sample in a study of beta chain features in type 1 diabetes. Isolated RNA was reverse transcribed in full, so expressed TCRB transcripts were sequenced. TCRdb keeps only in-frame clones here, not all; method: immunoSEQ multiplex PCR. The table has more than 300,000 clones, roughly 12% seen once; the top ten hold around 0.0099%. No antigen has been assigned to these receptors. Overall study findings and caveats: Shortening of TCRB CDR3s, moderate but significant, appeared in all four CD4+ subsets of Type 1 diabetes patients.

Input material: naive CD4+ T cells from blood. The receptors here all came from a woman aged 18-30 years with type 1 diabetes.

The V call is TRBV5-1, the J call TRBJ2-7, with a possible D match to TRBD2 (6 bases). There are 14 residues in the CDR3. CDR1 is SGHRS and CDR2 is YFSETQ in the germline V gene. Trimming took 5 bases from V and 6 from J, leaving 18 bases between them. The CDR3 loop is CASRMRGSPGEQYF. CDR3 in DNA: TGCGCCAGCAGGATGCGGGGATCGCCAGGCGAGCAGTACTTC.

The V and J genes are TRBV10-3 and TRBJ2-1; a weak D match, TRBD1 (6 bases). Trimming removed 6 bases from V and 7 bases from J, with 10 bases in between. The CDR3 is made up of 12 amino acids. CDR1 ENHRY and CDR2 SYGVKD come from the germline V gene. In DNA form, the CDR3 reads TGTGCCATCAGCAACACAGGGAATGAGCAGTTCTTC. Translating it yields CAISNTGNEQFF.

This clone was counted only a few times. This rearrangement joins TRBV5-1 to TRBJ2-2; D is perhaps TRBD2 (7 bases). V lost 6 bases, J lost 0 bases, and 15 bases lay in between. CDR1 is SGHRS, CDR2 YFSETQ, per germline. The CDR3 is 16 residues long. For the CDR3, the DNA is TGCGCCAGCACCCGGGAAGGGGGGGCGAACACCGGGGAGCTGTTTTTT. Translation: CASTREGGANTGELFF.

This clone was observed a few times. The V and J genes are TRBV27 and TRBJ2-7; 9 bases agree with TRBD1. Trimming cost V 3 bases and J 4 bases; bases outside gene matches: 4. This CDR3 is 14 amino acids long. Germline V lookup: CDR1 MNHEY, CDR2 SMNVEV (reference sequence). This CDR3 is CASSFVGQGYEQYF. As DNA, the CDR3 is TGTGCCAGCAGTTTTGTGGGACAGGGATACGAGCAGTACTTC.

This CDR3 is CASSLLPGQGYGYTF. CDR3 bases: TGCGCCAGCAGCCTCCTACCGGGACAGGGTTATGGCTACACCTTC. The chain is built from TRBV4-3 and TRBJ1-2; 9 bases fit TRBD1. CDR1 and CDR2 from the germline V gene are LGHNA and YSLEER. This CDR3 region has 15 residues. V lost 4 bases to trimming and J lost 5 bases; unmatched junction nucleotides: 8.

The chain combines TRBV9 with TRBJ2-2, with 14 nucleotides matching TRBD2. The ends lost 4 bases at V and 3 bases at J; junction bases unmatched: 2. This CDR3 spans 16 amino acids. Germline CDR1 reads SGDLS; CDR2 reads YYNGEE. CDR3 nucleotides: TGTGCCAGCAGCATGGGACTAGCGGGGGACACCGGGGAGCTGTTTTTT. Its protein product is CASSMGLAGDTGELFF.

This clone was seen only a few times. The CDR3: CASSWEGETQYF. The CDR3 DNA reads as TGTGCCAGCAGTTGGGAGGGAGAGACCCAGTACTTC. V gene TRBV7-9 combines with J gene TRBJ2-5, with TRBD2 matching 7 bases. Trimming removed 6 bases from V and 4 bases from J; junction bases left unmatched: 2. CDR1 is SEHNR, CDR2 FQNEAQ, per germline (reference sequence). This CDR3 is 12 amino acids long.

The rearrangement links TRBV29-1 to TRBJ1-1; maybe TRBD1 (5 bases). CDR3 length: 13 amino acids. Germline loops: CDR1 SQVTM, CDR2 ANQGSEA. V shed 7 bases and J shed 4 bases, with 16 bases lying between them. In DNA, the CDR3 is TGCAGCGGGGGACCCGGGAGTGCCACTGAAGCTTTCTTT. Translating it yields CSGGPGSATEAFF.

This clone has a handful of counts. The rearrangement joins TRBV28 to TRBJ2-3; D might be TRBD2 (6 bases). Trimming stripped 5 bases from V and 0 bases from J, with 6 bases between. Germline CDR1 and CDR2: MDHEN and SYDVKM. This CDR3 region has 13 residues. The CDR3 DNA follows: TGTGCCAGCAGTAGCGGGAGCACAGATACGCAGTATTTT. It is translated as CASSSGSTDTQYF.

The sample holds one count of this clone. J is TRBJ2-2 and V is TRBV4-3, with 11 bases identical to TRBD2. This CDR3 contains 19 residues. Germline values: CDR1 LGHNA, CDR2 YSLEER. V gave up 6 bases and J gave up 4 bases; unmatched junction bases: 16. CDR3 DNA: TGCGCCAGCAGTCGGCCGGGACTAGCGGACCATCGGGGCACCGGGGAGCTGTTTTTT. Translating it yields CASSRPGLADHRGTGELFF.

This clone turned up a few times. This rearrangement joins TRBV18 to TRBJ1-1; 9 bases map to TRBD1. Per the germline V gene, CDR1 is KGHSH and CDR2 is LQKENI. V lost 3 bases and J lost 4; bases outside the gene matches: 9. The CDR3 spans 16 residues. The CDR3 sequence: CASSPAAQGAGTEAFF. CDR3 DNA sequence: TGTGCCAGCTCACCCGCTGCACAGGGGGCGGGCACTGAAGCTTTCTTT.

This clone has more than one count but fewer than ten. This rearrangement joins TRBV19 to TRBJ2-5; 8 bases line up with TRBD1. This CDR3 has 14 amino acids. The trim removed 4 bases at V and 5 bases at J, leaving 6 bases unmatched. Germline V gene lookup returns CDR1 LNHDA and CDR2 SQIVND (reference sequence). The CDR3 sequence is CASSTWTGLETQYF. CDR3 DNA sequence: TGTGCCAGTAGTACCTGGACAGGGCTTGAGACCCAGTACTTC.

This clone has only a few counts. The J gene is TRBJ1-2, the V gene TRBV6-5, with D possibly being TRBD1 (6 bases). From germline, CDR1 is MNHEY and CDR2 SVGAGI. V was cut by 3 bases and J by 4 bases, with 15 bases left in between. CDR3 length: 15 residues. CDR3 nucleotide sequence: TGTGCCAGCAGTTATGAGGTGGGGGGGGCCTATGGCTACACCTTC. It is translated as CASSYEVGGAYGYTF.

This clone appeared a few times. The gene calls are TRBV18 and TRBJ2-3, with 14 bases that match TRBD2. The V segment lost 3 bases and the J segment 0 bases; nucleotides outside the gene matches: 2. Germline loops: CDR1 KGHSH, CDR2 LQKENI. This CDR3 has 17 residues. The CDR3 is CASSPGLAGGSTDTQYF. The CDR3, as DNA: TGTGCCAGCTCACCCGGACTAGCGGGGGGAAGCACAGATACGCAGTATTTT.

This rearrangement joins TRBV6-5 to TRBJ1-2; D possibly corresponds to TRBD1 (5 bases). Trimming removed 2 bases at V and 14 bases at J, with 18 bases between. Germline V gives CDR1 MNHEY, CDR2 SVGAGI. The CDR3 has 13 amino acids. The CDR3 is CASSYGHVMGKTF. The CDR3 DNA reads as TGTGCCAGCAGTTACGGACATGTGATGGGTAAAACCTTC.

This clone was detected a few times. The chain employs TRBV11-3 and TRBJ2-1, with 10 positions matching TRBD2. This CDR3 comprises 15 residues. Per the germline V gene, CDR1 is SGHNT and CDR2 is YENEEA. After removal of 8 bases from V and 6 bases from J, the junction contained 10 bases not matched to a gene. The DNA for the CDR3 is TGTGCCAGCTCCTCCCGGGCTAGCGGGGGCAATGAGCAGTTCTTC. It encodes CASSSRASGGNEQFF.

This clone was counted only a few times. The V gene is TRBV5-1, the J gene TRBJ2-3; the D gene is possibly TRBD2 (6 bases). V was clipped by 4 bases and J by 0 bases, with 9 bases between them. CDR3 size: 14 residues. The germline CDR1 and CDR2 sequences are SGHRS and YFSETQ. The CDR3 here is CASSIGLSTDTQYF. CDR3 DNA sequence: TGCGCCAGCAGCATCGGACTAAGCACAGATACGCAGTATTTT.

The chain recombines TRBV27 with TRBJ2-1, with D perhaps TRBD1 (6 bases). The ends were cut back, 3 bases at V and 9 bases at J, with 24 bases in the middle. CDR3 length: 17 residues. Germline-derived CDR1 and CDR2 are MNHEY and SMNVEV (reference sequence). CDR3 nucleotides: TGTGCCAGCAGTTTTGGCAACAGGGACCCCTCCTCGCCTGAGCAGTTCTTC. As protein: CASSFGNRDPSSPEQFF.

This clone was observed a handful of times. V and J are TRBV28 and TRBJ2-1; D unclear. The germline gives CDR1 MDHEN, CDR2 SYDVKM. This CDR3 has 12 amino acids. The V end was cut by 5 bases, the J end by 6 bases, with 8 bases between. CDR3 coding DNA: TGTGCCAGCAGTCTACAGTTCAATGAGCAGTTCTTC. Translating it yields CASSLQFNEQFF.

This clone turned up a few times. This chain uses TRBV18 with TRBJ1-5; D gene unclear. This CDR3 has 13 residues. CDR1 and CDR2 (germline): KGHSH, LQKENI. V lost 1 base, J lost 9 bases, and 10 bases lay in between. The CDR3 bases are TGTGCCAGCTCACCACAAGACATCCTGCCCCAGCATTTT. This codes for CASSPQDILPQHF.

This clone was counted only a few times. This chain links TRBV19 with TRBJ2-1; 8 nucleotides line up with TRBD2. The CDR3 is made up of 16 amino acids. Trimming cost V 7 bases and J 3 bases; bases outside gene matches: 11. Germline V gene data show CDR1 as LNHDA and CDR2 as SQIVND (reference sequence). DNA of the CDR3: TGTGCCAGTACTCGAAGCGGGAGACGGGACTACAATGAGCAGTTCTTC. Its protein is CASTRSGRRDYNEQFF.

The J gene is TRBJ1-4, the V gene TRBV9, with unresolved D. Trimming removed 3 bases at V and 8 bases at J, with 17 bases between. The germline CDR1 and CDR2 sequences are SGDLS and YYNGEE. The CDR3 extends over 15 amino acids. The CDR3 DNA reads TGTGCCAGCAGCGCCCAGGCGCAGGCACGGGAAAAACTGTTTTTT. It yields the protein CASSAQAQAREKLFF. The full variable domain, with the rest looked up from reference TRBV9 and TRBJ1-4, is DSGVTQTPKHLITATGQRVTLRCSPRSGDLSVYWYQQSLDQGLQFLIQYYNGEERAKGNILERFSAQQFPDLHSELNLSSLELGDSALYFCASSAQAQAREKLFFGSGTQLSVL.

The CDR3 spells CASSETGGPNYGYTF. CDR3 coding DNA: TGTGCCAGCAGTGAAACGGGGGGCCCTAACTATGGCTACACCTTC. V is TRBV2 and J is TRBJ1-2; the D gene is possibly TRBD1 (6 bases). The V and J ends lost 2 bases and 0 bases respectively, with 10 bases between them. The CDR3 has 15 residues. Germline assignment: CDR1 SNHLY and CDR2 FYNNEI.

This clone was detected a few times. The gene calls are TRBV7-9 and TRBJ1-1; D not resolved. Trimming left V 3 bases short and J 1 base short, with 9 bases between. Germline values: CDR1 SEHNR, CDR2 FQNEAQ (reference sequence). The length of the CDR3 is 14 residues. The CDR3 bases are TGTGCCAGCAGCTTGGACTTTACGAACACTGAAGCTTTCTTT. It translates to CASSLDFTNTEAFF.

The chain combines TRBV29-1 with TRBJ2-1; 15 bases are shared with TRBD2. Trimming took 4 bases from V and 10 from J; bases not matched to a gene: 8. The V gene's germline CDR1 is SQVTM and CDR2 ANQGSEA. The CDR3 is 15 amino acids. For the CDR3, the DNA is TGCAGCGTTGTTGTTACGGGACTAGCGGGAGGAGAGCAGTTCTTC. It is translated as CSVVVTGLAGGEQFF.

This clone was seen only a few times. The genes are TRBV6-5 and TRBJ2-5; maybe TRBD1 (8 bases). Germline CDR1 reads MNHEY; CDR2 reads SVGAGI. Trimming left V 6 bases short and J 11 bases short, with 16 bases between. This CDR3 is built from 12 residues. The CDR3 DNA reads as TGTGCCAGCAGGGGGGGGACAGGAACACAGTACTTC. Translation gives CASRGGTGTQYF.

The chain links TRBV5-1 to TRBJ2-3; D is perhaps TRBD2 (5 bases). Germline CDR1 SGHRS, CDR2 YFSETQ. V lost 2 bases and J 6 bases, leaving 16 bases between the germline ends. The CDR3 length is 15 residues. The CDR3 bases are TGCGCCAGCAGCTTTCTGGGCGGGCCGTCGGATACGCAGTATTTT. It encodes CASSFLGGPSDTQYF.

Only a few counts were recorded for this clone. Other nucleotide sequences in the sample specify the same CDR3. This chain uses TRBV9 with TRBJ2-1, with 10 bases fitting TRBD2. Germline values: CDR1 SGDLS, CDR2 YYNGEE. This CDR3 comprises 15 residues. Trimming at V came to 2 bases and at J to 3 bases, leaving 2 bases not matched to a gene. CDR3 in amino acids: CASSVGLADYNEQFF. CDR3 DNA: TGTGCCAGCAGCGTTGGACTAGCGGACTACAATGAGCAGTTCTTC.

This clone was counted only a few times. The CDR3 protein is CASSLGVTGTSEFEQYF. CDR3 coding DNA: TGTGCCAGCAGCCTGGGCGTTACCGGGACTAGCGAATTCGAGCAGTACTTC. V is TRBV7-9 and J is TRBJ2-7, with 10 positions matching TRBD2. The CDR3 loop spans 17 amino acids. Germline assignment: CDR1 SEHNR and CDR2 FQNEAQ (reference sequence). Losses at the gene ends were 5 bases for V and 6 bases for J; bases not matched to a gene: 16.